The sequence of this TCR beta chain was determined in a study of monozygotic twins with inflammatory bowel disease. TCRdb re-called the 5' RACE reads and gives one entry per CDR3 protein, without DNA. The sample includes approximately 120,000 distinct CDR3 sequences. This CDR3 is built from 18 residues. The germline V gene encodes CDR1 SGHVS and CDR2 FNYEAQ. The sample taken for sequencing was blood. This rearrangement joins TRBV7-6 to TRBJ2-7; the TCRdb D gene call, TRBD1, has no DNA to confirm it. The receptor comes from a human donor with ulcerative colitis or Crohn's disease, or a healthy co-twin of an affected twin (not recorded which). CDR3: CASSDSGQGLDRSNEQYF.